The entry that follows covers one T cell receptor (beta chain) sequence. The antigen is not known. The data derive from a study of T-cell memory formation after mild COVID-19. Study-level points and caveats: Whether second-wave clones peaking at day 37 were SARS-CoV-2 specific went unconfirmed. The finding that pre-infection memory included some responding clones suggested that cross-reactive memory joined.

Germline assignment: CDR1 SGHTA and CDR2 FQGTGA. CDR3 length equals 15 residues. The ends were cut back, 0 bases at V and 3 bases at J, with 11 bases in the middle. Each CDR3 protein is one row after TCRdb ran MiXCR on the 5' RACE reads. Among 450,000 or so distinct CDR3 sequences listed, around 20% were seen once. This receptor was obtained from an adult woman who had mild COVID-19 (a few samples of this study predate the infection). Cell type and time point are not known. The chain links TRBV7-3 to TRBJ1-1, with D hard to call. Source material: PBMCs or a T cell subset sorted from them (not recorded which). CDR3: CASSLTSGEHTEAFF. The CDR3 DNA reads as TGTGCCAGCAGCTTAACGTCGGGTGAACACACTGAAGCTTTCTTT.